Listed below are T cell receptor beta chains from one sample, sequenced in a study of vaccination and CD4 T cells after COVID-19. One entry per CDR3 protein, called by TCRdb with MiXCR from the PCR reads. The sample holds about 14,000 distinct CDR3 sequences, about 60% seen once. These TCRs are of unknown antigen specificity. The specimen was CD4+ T cells from blood, cultured in vitro. Receptors originate from a human donor who had recovered from COVID-19. Each CDR3 is given with its conserved first and last residue. A D gene is named only where the DNA matches it firmly. Some rows mark clone size as missing; the rest say once, few, many or name a class of expanded clone.

J gene | V gene | clone size | D gene | CDR3 protein
TRBJ1-1 | TRBV27 | . | . | CASSPRSSPMNTEAFF
TRBJ2-1 | TRBV7-9 | . | . | CASSLGRIQRGEQFF
TRBJ2-4 | TRBV28 | . | . | CASSDLQSAKNIQYF
TRBJ2-7 | TRBV10-1 | . | . | CASKTSRQHSYEQYF
TRBJ1-2 | TRBV7-2 | few | . | CASSLDWAANYGYTF
TRBJ1-5 | TRBV25-1 | . | . | CASSDCNQPQHF
TRBJ2-3 | TRBV24-1 | . | . | CATSDLRGSSGTDTQYF
TRBJ1-4 | TRBV19 | . | . | CASSHTGPTNEKLFF
TRBJ1-6 | TRBV27 | . | TRBD1 | CASSSARGLSPLHF
TRBJ2-3 | TRBV20-1 | . | . | CSASRPAGLTDTQYF
TRBJ2-5 | TRBV30 | . | . | CAWSGTAQETQYF
TRBJ1-1 | TRBV2 | . | TRBD1 | CASIRQGRATEAFF
TRBJ1-1 | TRBV6-1 | few | . | CASSIGPERTEAFF
TRBJ1-2 | TRBV20-1 | few | . | CSARVIRGYGYTF
TRBJ1-5 | TRBV10-3 | . | . | CAIKDSAPNQPQHF
TRBJ2-7 | TRBV5-1 | . | . | CASSASGDPYEQYF
TRBJ1-1 | TRBV19 | . | . | CASSIGVLRGRASNTEAFF
TRBJ1-1 | TRBV29-1 | . | TRBD1 | CSVVAGGGGEAFF
TRBJ1-2 | TRBV30 | . | . | CAWRSRINYGYTF
TRBJ2-5 | TRBV19 | . | . | CASSADRQETQYF
TRBJ2-3 | TRBV7-9 | . | . | CASILLAADTQYF
TRBJ2-2 | TRBV24-1 | . | TRBD1 | CATGTGNTGELFF
TRBJ2-3 | TRBV20-1 | . | TRBD2 | CSARDLWTSGGSTDTQYF
TRBJ2-3 | TRBV21-1 | . | . | CASSKDRRVTSGGTDTQYF